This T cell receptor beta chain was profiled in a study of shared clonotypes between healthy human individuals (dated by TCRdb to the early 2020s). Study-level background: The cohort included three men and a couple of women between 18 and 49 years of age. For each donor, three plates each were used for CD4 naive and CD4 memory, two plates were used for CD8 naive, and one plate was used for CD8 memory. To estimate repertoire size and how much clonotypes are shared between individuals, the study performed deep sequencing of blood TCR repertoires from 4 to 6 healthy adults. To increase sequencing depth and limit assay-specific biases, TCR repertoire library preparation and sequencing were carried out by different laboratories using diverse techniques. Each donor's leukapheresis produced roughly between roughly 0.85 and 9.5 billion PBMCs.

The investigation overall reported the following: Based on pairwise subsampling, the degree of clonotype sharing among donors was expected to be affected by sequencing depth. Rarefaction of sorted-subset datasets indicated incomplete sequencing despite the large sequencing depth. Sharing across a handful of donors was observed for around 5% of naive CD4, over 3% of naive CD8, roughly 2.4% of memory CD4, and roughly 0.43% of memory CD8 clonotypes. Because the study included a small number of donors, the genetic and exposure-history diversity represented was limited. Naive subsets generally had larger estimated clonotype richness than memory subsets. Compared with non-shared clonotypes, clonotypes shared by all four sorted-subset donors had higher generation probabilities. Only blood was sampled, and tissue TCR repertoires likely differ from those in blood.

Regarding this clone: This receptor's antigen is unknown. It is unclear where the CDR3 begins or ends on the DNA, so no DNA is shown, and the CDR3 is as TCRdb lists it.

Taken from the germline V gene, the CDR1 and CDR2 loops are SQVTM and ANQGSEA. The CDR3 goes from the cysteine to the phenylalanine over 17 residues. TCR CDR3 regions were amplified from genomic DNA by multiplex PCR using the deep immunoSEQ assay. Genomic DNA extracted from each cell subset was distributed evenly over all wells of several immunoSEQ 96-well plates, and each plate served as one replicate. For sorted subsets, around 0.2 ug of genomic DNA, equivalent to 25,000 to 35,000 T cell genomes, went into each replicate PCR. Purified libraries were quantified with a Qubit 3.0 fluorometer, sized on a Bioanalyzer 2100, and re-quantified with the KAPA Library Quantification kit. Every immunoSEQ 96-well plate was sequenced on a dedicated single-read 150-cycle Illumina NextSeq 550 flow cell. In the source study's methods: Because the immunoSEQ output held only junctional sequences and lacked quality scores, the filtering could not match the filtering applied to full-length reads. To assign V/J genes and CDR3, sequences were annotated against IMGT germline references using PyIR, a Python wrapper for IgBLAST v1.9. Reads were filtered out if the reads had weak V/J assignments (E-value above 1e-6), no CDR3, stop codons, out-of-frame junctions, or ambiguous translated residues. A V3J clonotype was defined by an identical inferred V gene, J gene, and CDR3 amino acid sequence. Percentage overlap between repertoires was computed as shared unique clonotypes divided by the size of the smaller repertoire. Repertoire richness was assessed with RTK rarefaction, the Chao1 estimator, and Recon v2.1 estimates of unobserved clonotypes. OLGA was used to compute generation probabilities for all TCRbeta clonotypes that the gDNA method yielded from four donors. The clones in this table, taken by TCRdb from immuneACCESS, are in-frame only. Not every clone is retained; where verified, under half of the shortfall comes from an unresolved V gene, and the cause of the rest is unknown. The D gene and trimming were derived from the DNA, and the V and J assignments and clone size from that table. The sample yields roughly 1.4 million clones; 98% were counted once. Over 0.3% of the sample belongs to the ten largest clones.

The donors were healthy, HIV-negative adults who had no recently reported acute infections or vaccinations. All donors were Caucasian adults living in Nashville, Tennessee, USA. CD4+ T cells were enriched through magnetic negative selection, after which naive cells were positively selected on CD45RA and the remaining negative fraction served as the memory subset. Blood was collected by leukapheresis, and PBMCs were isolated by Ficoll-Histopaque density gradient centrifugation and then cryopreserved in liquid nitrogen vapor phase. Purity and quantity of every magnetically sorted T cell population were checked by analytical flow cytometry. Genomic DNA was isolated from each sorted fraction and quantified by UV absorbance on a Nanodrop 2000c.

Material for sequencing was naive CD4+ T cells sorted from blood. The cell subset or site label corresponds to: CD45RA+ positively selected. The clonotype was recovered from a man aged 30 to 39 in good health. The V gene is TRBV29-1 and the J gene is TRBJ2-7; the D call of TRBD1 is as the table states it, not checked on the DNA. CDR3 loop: CSVDTFGSGTGKYEQYF.